This T cell receptor (beta chain) derives from a study of control samples from healthy donors and cancer patients. The table came from immunoSEQ multiplex PCR; TCRdb's copy has only in-frame clones and leaves some out. The sample carries 150,000 to 200,000 clones, about 93% recorded once. The germline V gene encodes CDR1 SGHKS and CDR2 YYEKEE (reference sequence). This CDR3 has 16 residues. Losses at the gene ends were 5 bases for V and 4 bases for J; bases not matched to a gene: 10. The V gene is TRBV5-5, the J gene TRBJ2-1; 9 bases fit TRBD2. Specimen: blood. The source is a young man in good health. This chain's CDR3 is CASSRSRGGGYNEQFF. The CDR3 coding sequence is TGTGCCAGCAGTCGATCGCGGGGGGGCGGTTACAATGAGCAGTTCTTC.